This passage covers 31 T cell receptor beta chains from one sample sequenced in a study of OX40 agonist ivuxolimab in advanced cancers. Receptor libraries were prepared by the immunoSEQ multiplex PCR assay. As stored in TCRdb, this immuneACCESS dataset retains in-frame rearrangements with V and J assigned. A fraction of the clones does not appear; measured against another copy, unresolved V genes explain less than half of the discrepancy, and the remainder lacks a known reason. The sample has about 80,000 clones on record, approximately 93% of them singletons. The ten top clones hold roughly 9.6% of the sample. The material was CD4+ or CD8+ T cells sorted from blood, obtained in a trial of the OX40 agonist ivuxolimab. These receptors were taken from an adult with an advanced solid tumor such as melanoma, head and neck, liver or kidney cancer.

This clone has only a few counts. This chain joins TRBV2 and TRBJ2-7; D not resolved. Germline V gives CDR1 SNHLY, CDR2 FYNNEI. The CDR3 runs to 13 residues. V was pared by 1 base and J by 1 base, with 5 bases between. The CDR3 coding sequence is TGTGCCAGCAGTGAAGTTCCATCCTACGAGCAGTACTTC. Amino acid sequence: CASSEVPSYEQYF.

The chain joins TRBV27 to TRBJ2-7; unclear D gene. Germline V gives CDR1 MNHEY, CDR2 SMNVEV (reference sequence). This CDR3 comprises 15 residues. With 4 bases removed from V and 0 bases from J, the gap between germline ends came to 13 bases. In nucleotides, the CDR3 is TGTGCCAGCAGTTCTCGAGACTTGCCCTCCTACGAGCAGTACTTC. It specifies CASSSRDLPSYEQYF.

The chain recombines TRBV13 with TRBJ2-1; maybe TRBD2 (6 bases). CDR1 and CDR2 (germline): PRHDT, FYEKMQ (reference sequence). V lost 4 bases and J lost 4, with 14 bases in between. The CDR3 sequence is 15 residues long. The CDR3 sequence: CASSSGLPTYNEQFF. The CDR3 DNA follows: TGTGCCAGCAGCTCTGGACTACCCACGTACAATGAGCAGTTCTTC.

The V call is TRBV6-5, the J call TRBJ2-4, with TRBD2 matching 9 bases. Germline-derived CDR1 and CDR2 are MNHEY and SVGAGI. J gave up 5 bases and V 6 bases, and 8 bases lay outside the gene matches. The CDR3 is made up of 15 amino acids. The CDR3 DNA follows: TGTGCCAGCAGCCGGACTAGCGATTTTGAAAACATTCAGTACTTC. It encodes CASSRTSDFENIQYF.

The rearrangement joins TRBV4-1 to TRBJ2-7; D might be TRBD1 (5 bases). The CDR3 has 14 amino acids. V gave up 3 bases and J gave up 3 bases, with 12 bases separating them. The V gene's germline CDR1 is MGHRA and CDR2 YSYEKL. This chain's CDR3 is CASSHSGMGYEQYF. DNA for the CDR3: TGCGCCAGCAGCCACTCAGGGATGGGCTACGAGCAGTACTTC.

The chain combines TRBV5-4 with TRBJ2-7; 9 bases are shared with TRBD2. J gave up 4 bases and V 0 bases, and 2 bases lay outside the gene matches. Per germline, CDR1 SGHNT and CDR2 YYREEE (reference sequence). The CDR3 is 14 residues long. Here the CDR3 reads CASSLGLAVYEQYF. The CDR3 DNA reads as TGTGCCAGCAGCTTGGGACTAGCGGTGTACGAGCAGTACTTC.

The chain couples TRBV28 to TRBJ2-1; D is possibly TRBD2 (5 bases). CDR1 and CDR2 from the germline V gene are MDHEN and SYDVKM. The CDR3 is 18 amino acids. V was cut by 2 bases and J by 1 base, with 18 bases left in between. The CDR3 nucleotides read TGTGCCAGCAGTTTAATTCGGTCCTCGACGGGGTCCTACAATGAGCAGTTCTTC. Translating gives CASSLIRSSTGSYNEQFF.

This chain links TRBV30 with TRBJ1-1; tentatively, D is TRBD1 (5 bases). The CDR3 totals 15 residues. CDR1 is GTSNPN, CDR2 SVGIG, per germline (reference sequence). V was clipped by 0 bases and J by 2 bases, with 13 bases between them. The CDR3 coding sequence is TGTGCCTGGAGTGTACGGGACTCCCCCAACACTGAAGCTTTCTTT. As protein: CAWSVRDSPNTEAFF.

V usage is TRBV9 and J usage is TRBJ2-5, with TRBD2 identical over 15 bases. The CDR3 loop spans 17 amino acids. CDR1 is SGDLS and CDR2 is YYNGEE in the germline V gene. V lost 3 bases and J lost 4; bases outside the gene matches: 7. CDR3 DNA: TGTGCCAGCAGCGCCCAGGGACTAGCGGGAGGTGGAGAGACCCAGTACTTC. It encodes CASSAQGLAGGGETQYF.

This chain links TRBV9 with TRBJ1-1, with D perhaps matching TRBD1 (6 bases). V lost 5 bases and J lost 3, with 17 bases in between. This CDR3 region has 15 residues. Germline lookup yields CDR1 SGDLS and CDR2 YYNGEE. The CDR3 loop is CASSENRDSDTEAFF. The CDR3 DNA is TGTGCCAGCAGTGAGAACAGGGACTCGGACACTGAAGCTTTCTTT.

The V gene is TRBV6-5, the J gene TRBJ2-2, with D perhaps assigned TRBD1 or TRBD2 (5 bases each). With 0 bases removed from V and 6 bases from J, the gap between germline ends came to 11 bases. This CDR3 spans 15 amino acids. CDR1 and CDR2 from the germline V gene are MNHEY and SVGAGI. CDR3 protein: CASSYSGVPAGELFF. The CDR3 coding sequence is TGTGCCAGCAGTTACTCGGGGGTTCCCGCCGGGGAGCTGTTTTTT.

The chain links TRBV9 to TRBJ1-4; D might be TRBD1 (5 bases). Germline assignment: CDR1 SGDLS and CDR2 YYNGEE. V lost 3 bases and J 0 bases, leaving 9 bases between the germline ends. The CDR3 runs 15 residues. CDR3 bases: TGTGCCAGCAGCGGCGGACAAGCAACTAATGAAAAACTGTTTTTT. This codes for CASSGGQATNEKLFF.

The V call is TRBV19, the J call TRBJ1-1, with D maybe TRBD1 (6 bases). Trimming shortened V by 7 bases and J by 6 bases, and 15 bases separated the two germline ends. CDR3 size: 13 residues. Germline V CDR1 and CDR2: LNHDA, SQIVND (reference sequence). CDR3 sequence reads: CASKDEGGPEAFF. Written as DNA, the CDR3 is TGTGCCAGTAAAGATGAGGGGGGTCCTGAAGCTTTCTTT.

This rearrangement joins TRBV7-9 to TRBJ2-1; D is perhaps TRBD2 (6 bases). CDR1 SEHNR and CDR2 FQNEAQ come from the germline V gene (reference sequence). The CDR3 length is 17 residues. Deletions cut 1 base from V and 3 bases from J, with 16 bases between. CDR3 amino acids: CASSLGSGGEVYNEQFF. As DNA, the CDR3 is TGTGCCAGCAGCTTAGGTAGCGGAGGAGAGGTCTACAATGAGCAGTTCTTC. The entire variable domain, with the rest obtained from reference TRBV7-9 and TRBJ2-1, is as follows: DTGVSQNPRHKITKRGQNVTFRCDPISEHNRLYWYRQTLGQGPEFLTYFQNEAQLEKSRLLSDRFSAERPKGSFSTLEIQRTEQGDSAMYLCASSLGSGGEVYNEQFFGPGTRLTVL.

The chain couples TRBV27 to TRBJ2-3; D perhaps matches TRBD1 (7 bases). Germline CDR1 MNHEY, CDR2 SMNVEV (reference sequence). This CDR3 has 14 residues. Trimming cost V 2 bases and J 6 bases, with 12 bases left between them. The CDR3 DNA reads TGTGCCAGCAGTTTAGCGGGACAGACGGATACGCAGTATTTT. Residues: CASSLAGQTDTQYF.

J is TRBJ2-7 and V is TRBV4-2, with 13 positions matching TRBD2. CDR1 is LGHNA and CDR2 is YNFKEQ in the germline V gene. V dropped 3 bases and J dropped 3; count of bases not matched to a gene: 2. The CDR3 covers 15 residues. The CDR3 region is CASSHGTSGIYEQYF. Here the CDR3 DNA reads TGTGCCAGCAGCCATGGGACTAGCGGGATCTACGAGCAGTACTTC.

This clone was seen just once. The chain carries TRBV19 and TRBJ2-3, with 13 bases identical to TRBD2. The junction had 8 bases not matched to a gene; V was cut back by 5 bases and J by 3 bases. CDR3 length: 17 amino acids. Germline CDR1 and CDR2: LNHDA and SQIVND (reference sequence). The CDR3 is CASSSKGLAGVTDTQYF. DNA for the CDR3: TGTGCCAGTAGTTCAAAAGGACTAGCGGGAGTAACAGATACGCAGTATTTT.

The rearrangement uses TRBV28 and TRBJ2-7; possible D gene TRBD2, 5 bases. Deletions cut 4 bases from V and 6 bases from J, with 19 bases between. The CDR3 totals 15 residues. Germline V CDR1 and CDR2: MDHEN, SYDVKM. As DNA, the CDR3 is TGTGCCAGCAGTTCCCCACCCGACGGGGTCCGCGAGCAGTACTTC. Its translation is CASSSPPDGVREQYF.

This clone has a single count. This chain uses TRBV4-3 with TRBJ2-1; either TRBD1 or TRBD2 may fit D (5 bases each). The CDR3 length is 15 residues. The V and J ends lost 9 bases and 0 bases respectively, with 15 bases between them. Germline CDR1 and CDR2: LGHNA and YSLEER. In nucleotides, the CDR3 is TGCGCCAGTCAACCAGGGACCAGCTCCTACAATGAGCAGTTCTTC. Translating gives CASQPGTSSYNEQFF.

J is TRBJ1-5 and V is TRBV27; D is perhaps TRBD1 (6 bases). Germline CDR1 MNHEY, CDR2 SMNVEV (reference sequence). The V end lost 1 base, the J end lost 5 bases, and 9 bases lay between the germline ends. This CDR3 has 14 residues. Here the CDR3 reads CASSLWGADQPQHF. As DNA, the CDR3 is TGTGCCAGCAGTTTATGGGGGGCGGATCAGCCCCAGCATTTT.

This rearrangement joins TRBV6-6 to TRBJ1-4; D not resolved. The V end was cut by 2 bases, the J end by 13 bases, with 11 bases between. This CDR3 has 12 residues. CDR1 and CDR2 (germline): MNHNY, SVGAGI (reference sequence). The CDR3 region is CASSYGSGGLFF. DNA for the CDR3: TGTGCCAGCAGTTACGGAAGCGGAGGACTGTTTTTT.

This clone occurred once. The rearrangement links TRBV10-1 to TRBJ2-1, with 8 bases identical to TRBD2. The V gene's germline CDR1 is WNHNN and CDR2 SYGVQD (reference sequence). With V trimmed by 7 bases and J by 4 bases, 12 bases remained unmatched. The CDR3 is 16 amino acids. CDR3 residues: CASISGLDAQYNEQFF. Written as DNA, the CDR3 is TGCGCCAGCATTTCGGGACTAGATGCTCAATACAATGAGCAGTTCTTC.

V is TRBV7-9 and J is TRBJ1-2, with a weak D call TRBD1 (6 bases). The CDR3 runs 13 residues. V gave up 5 bases and J gave up 3 bases, with 10 bases separating them. Germline assignment: CDR1 SEHNR and CDR2 FQNEAQ (reference sequence). This CDR3 reads CASSLGTHYGYTF. For the CDR3, the DNA is TGTGCCAGCAGCCTTGGGACACACTATGGCTACACCTTC.

The chain's CDR3 is CASSYSGAGSYEQYF. In DNA, the CDR3 is TGTGCCAGCAGTTACTCGGGCGCGGGCTCCTACGAGCAGTACTTC. The rearrangement uses TRBV6-6 and TRBJ2-7; D is perhaps TRBD2 (5 bases). V was trimmed by 0 bases and J by 0 bases, leaving 9 bases between them. The length of the CDR3 is 15 residues. The germline CDR1 and CDR2 sequences are MNHNY and SVGAGI (reference sequence).

This clone has just one count. This rearrangement joins TRBV11-2 to TRBJ1-4, with a possible D match to TRBD1 (6 bases). V lost 5 bases to trimming and J lost 12 bases, with 16 bases between them. The CDR3 loop spans 13 amino acids. Germline CDR1 is SGHAT and CDR2 is FQNNGV. CDR3 coding DNA: TGTGCCAGCAGCCCGGACAGCCGGTACGAACTGTTTTTT. Amino acids: CASSPDSRYELFF.

The rearrangement links TRBV10-3 to TRBJ2-1; D unclear. CDR3 length: 12 residues. The V gene's germline CDR1 is ENHRY and CDR2 SYGVKD. V lost 5 bases, J lost 5 bases, and 7 bases lay in between. Written as DNA, the CDR3 is TGTGCCATCAGTATAAGCGACAATGAGCAGTTCTTC. Encoded protein: CAISISDNEQFF.

V usage is TRBV5-1 and J usage is TRBJ2-5, with 12 positions matching TRBD2. This CDR3 region has 16 residues. With V trimmed by 2 bases and J by 4 bases, 6 bases remained unmatched. Germline loops: CDR1 SGHRS, CDR2 YFSETQ. CDR3 sequence: CASSLTSGLAGETQYF. CDR3 nucleotide sequence: TGCGCCAGCAGCTTAACCTCGGGACTAGCGGGAGAGACCCAGTACTTC.

The rearrangement joins TRBV5-6 to TRBJ1-4; D is unclear. The CDR3 loop spans 14 amino acids. Germline V gene lookup returns CDR1 SGHDT and CDR2 YYEEEE. V was pared by 0 bases and J by 0 bases, with 3 bases between. The CDR3 DNA sequence: TGTGCCAGCAGCTTGGCTGCAACTAATGAAAAACTGTTTTTT. Residues: CASSLAATNEKLFF.

V gene TRBV25-1 combines with J gene TRBJ1-2, with 7 bases aligning to TRBD1. Germline assignment: CDR1 MGHDK and CDR2 SYGVNS. Trimming cost V 4 bases and J 3 bases; bases outside gene matches: 2. This CDR3 region has 13 residues. The CDR3 loop is CASSGDRDYGYTF. Written as DNA, the CDR3 is TGTGCCAGCAGTGGTGACAGGGACTATGGCTACACCTTC.

This sequence joins TRBV4-1 and TRBJ2-2, with a weak D call TRBD2 (5 bases). This CDR3 has 16 residues. CDR1 and CDR2 from the germline V gene are MGHRA and YSYEKL. V shed 4 bases and J shed 5 bases, with 17 bases lying between them. The CDR3 bases are TGCGCCAGCAGCCCCCTCTCGGACTGGATGACCGGGGAGCTGTTTTTT. This encodes CASSPLSDWMTGELFF.

This chain joins TRBV6-5 and TRBJ2-2, with D unclear. V was pared by 2 bases and J by 6 bases, with 4 bases between. CDR1 and CDR2 (germline): MNHEY, SVGAGI. The CDR3 totals 12 residues. The CDR3 here is CASSYKAGELFF. CDR3 bases: TGTGCCAGCAGTTACAAGGCCGGGGAGCTGTTTTTT.